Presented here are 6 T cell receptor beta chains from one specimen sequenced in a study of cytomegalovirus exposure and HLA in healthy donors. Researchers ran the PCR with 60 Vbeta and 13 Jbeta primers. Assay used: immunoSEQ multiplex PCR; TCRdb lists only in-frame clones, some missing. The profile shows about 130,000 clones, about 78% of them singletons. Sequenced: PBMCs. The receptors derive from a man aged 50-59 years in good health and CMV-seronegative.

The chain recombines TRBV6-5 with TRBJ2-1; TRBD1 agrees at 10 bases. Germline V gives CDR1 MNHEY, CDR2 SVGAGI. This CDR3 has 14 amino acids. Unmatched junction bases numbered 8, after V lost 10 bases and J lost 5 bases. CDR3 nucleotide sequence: TGTGCCACGAGACAGGGGGCCAATCACAATGAGCAGTTCTTC. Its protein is CATRQGANHNEQFF.

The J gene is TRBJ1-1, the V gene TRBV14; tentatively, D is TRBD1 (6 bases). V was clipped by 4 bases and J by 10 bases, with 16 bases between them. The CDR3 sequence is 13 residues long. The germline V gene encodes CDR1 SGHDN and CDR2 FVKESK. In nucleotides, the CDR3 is TGTGCCAGCAGCCCGACAGGTTCCCAGGTAGCTTTCTTT. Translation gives CASSPTGSQVAFF.

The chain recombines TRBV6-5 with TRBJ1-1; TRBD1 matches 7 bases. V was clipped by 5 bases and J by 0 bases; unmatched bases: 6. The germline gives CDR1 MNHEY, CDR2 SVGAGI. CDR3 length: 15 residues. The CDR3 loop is CASSRQGIMNTEAFF. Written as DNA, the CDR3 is TGTGCCAGCAGTCGACAGGGCATTATGAACACTGAAGCTTTCTTT.

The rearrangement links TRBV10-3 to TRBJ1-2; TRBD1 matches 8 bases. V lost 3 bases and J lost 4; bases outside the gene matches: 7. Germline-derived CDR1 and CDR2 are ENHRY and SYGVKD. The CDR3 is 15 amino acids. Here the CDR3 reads CAISDSGQGTYGYTF. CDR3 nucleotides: TGTGCCATCAGTGATTCCGGACAGGGAACCTATGGCTACACCTTC.

CDR3 coding DNA: TGTGCTGGAGCGGGCGAAGGGGTAGATACGCAGTATTTT. Its protein product is CAGAGEGVDTQYF. The chain joins TRBV28 to TRBJ2-3, with a weak D call TRBD2 (6 bases). Germline V CDR1 and CDR2: MDHEN, SYDVKM. The CDR3 covers 13 residues.

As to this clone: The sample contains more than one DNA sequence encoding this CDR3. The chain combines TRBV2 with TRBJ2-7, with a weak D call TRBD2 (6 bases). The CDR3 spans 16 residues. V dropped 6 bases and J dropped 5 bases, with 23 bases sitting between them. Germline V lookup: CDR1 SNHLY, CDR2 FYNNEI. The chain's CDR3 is CASRLSGLTSKNEQYF. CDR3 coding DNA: TGTGCCAGCAGACTATCAGGACTAACAAGTAAGAACGAGCAGTACTTC.